The 22 T cell receptor beta chains in this list originate from one sample, sequenced in a study of monozygotic twins with inflammatory bowel disease. TCRdb reanalyzed the 5' RACE reads and collapses them to one entry per CDR3 protein, without DNA. This sample's table reports 300,000 to 400,000 distinct CDR3 sequences. Sequencing input: blood. The receptors originated from a human donor with ulcerative colitis or Crohn's disease, or a healthy co-twin of an affected twin (not recorded which).

The gene calls are TRBV10-2 and TRBJ1-2. This CDR3 contains 12 residues. Germline values: CDR1 WSHSY, CDR2 SAAADI. Here the CDR3 reads CASSESGSSYTF.

The chain carries TRBV20-1 and TRBJ1-4. Germline CDR1 reads DFQATT; CDR2 reads SNEGSKA (reference sequence). This CDR3 contains 13 residues. CDR3 loop: CSARSSGTEKLFF.

This chain's CDR3 is CASSFSRGKTDTQYF. The V and J genes are TRBV12-3 or TRBV12-4 and TRBJ2-3; checking the TCRdb D call of TRBD2 is not possible without DNA. The CDR3 extends over 15 amino acids.

The J gene is TRBJ2-3, the V gene TRBV5-4; the TCRdb call, TRBD2, lacks DNA for checking. This CDR3 comprises 15 residues. CDR1 is SGHNT, CDR2 YYREEE, per germline (reference sequence). CDR3 region: CASSRGLASTDTQYF.

The chain has TRBV20-1 and TRBJ2-1; TCRdb indicates TRBD2, and absent DNA this call remains unverified. CDR1 and CDR2 (germline): DFQATT, SNEGSKA (reference sequence). CDR3 size: 13 residues. CDR3 loop: CSGSGLAEPYEFF.

The chain is built from TRBV30 and TRBJ1-1. The germline V gene encodes CDR1 GTSNPN and CDR2 SVGIG (reference sequence). This CDR3 has 14 amino acids. CDR3 residues: CAFNPRSWGTEAFF. Using reference TRBV30 and TRBJ1-1 for the parts outside the CDR3, the full variable domain is SQTIHQWPATLVQPVGSPLSLECTVEGTSNPNLYWYRQAAGRGLQLLFYSVGIGQISSEVPQNLSASRPQDRQFILSSKKLLLSDSGFYLCAFNPRSWGTEAFFGQGTRLTVV.

The chain couples TRBV6-1 to TRBJ1-1; no DNA is available, so the TRBD1 call from TCRdb remains unchecked. The CDR3 consists of 15 residues. CDR1 is MNHNS and CDR2 is SASEGT in the germline V gene. The CDR3 loop is CASRGPGTANTEAFF.

V usage is TRBV7-2 and J usage is TRBJ2-1; TCRdb lists TRBD1, though no DNA is available to test this call. Germline V gives CDR1 SGHTA, CDR2 FQGNSA. The CDR3 has 18 residues. The CDR3 here is CASSLARNPIDSRREQFF.

The chain is built from TRBV20-1 and TRBJ2-3; TCRdb designates TRBD1, a call that cannot be tested without DNA. CDR1 and CDR2 from the germline V gene are DFQATT and SNEGSKA (reference sequence). This CDR3 has 14 amino acids. CDR3 in amino acids: CSARDGDMGDTQYF.

The V and J genes are TRBV15 and TRBJ2-4; TCRdb calls TRBD1, which cannot be checked without DNA. The CDR3 runs 15 residues. Germline values: CDR1 LNHNV, CDR2 YYDKDF (reference sequence). CDR3 sequence reads: CATSAQGGFENIQYF.

The gene calls are TRBV29-1 and TRBJ2-1; TCRdb's D call, TRBD2, is unchecked because there is no DNA. The germline gives CDR1 SQVTM, CDR2 ANQGSEA. The CDR3 spans 13 residues. The CDR3 loop is CSVDGPRYNEQFF.

CDR3 sequence reads: CASSLSGDYGYTF. This chain uses TRBV12-3 or TRBV12-4 with TRBJ1-2; checking the TCRdb D call of TRBD1 is not possible without DNA. The CDR3 is made up of 13 amino acids.

The chain uses TRBV7-2 and TRBJ1-5; with no DNA, the TCRdb D assignment of TRBD1 cannot be verified. This CDR3 spans 15 amino acids. The germline CDR1 and CDR2 sequences are SGHTA and FQGNSA. The CDR3 region is CASSLIPGSEQPQHF.

The genes are TRBV3-1 and TRBJ1-5; TCRdb selects TRBD1, and the lack of DNA leaves this call unchecked. CDR1 is LGHDT, CDR2 YNNKEL, per germline (reference sequence). CDR3 size: 15 residues. CDR3 sequence: CASSQEGGGDQPQHF.

The chain joins TRBV5-1 to TRBJ2-1; with no DNA, the TCRdb D assignment of TRBD1 cannot be verified. The CDR3 extends over 16 amino acids. Germline assignment: CDR1 SGHRS and CDR2 YFSETQ. CDR3 amino acids: CASSLRDRGPYNEQFF.

The chain links TRBV12-3 or TRBV12-4 to TRBJ2-2; TCRdb designates TRBD2, a call that cannot be tested without DNA. The CDR3 extends over 14 amino acids. CDR3 region: CATIAGGPYGELFF.

The rearrangement links TRBV20-1 to TRBJ2-7; with no DNA, the TCRdb D assignment of TRBD1 cannot be verified. Germline V CDR1 and CDR2: DFQATT, SNEGSKA (reference sequence). CDR3 length: 13 amino acids. CDR3 sequence reads: CSATTGATYEQYF.

This sequence joins TRBV18 and TRBJ1-1. The germline V gene has CDR1 KGHSH and CDR2 LQKENI. The CDR3 has 16 residues. CDR3 protein: CASSPRGGRVNTEAFF.

This chain links TRBV5-1 with TRBJ2-2. Germline loops: CDR1 SGHRS, CDR2 YFSETQ. This CDR3 is built from 14 residues. CDR3 protein: CASSLGLNTGELFF.

The chain has TRBV12-3 or TRBV12-4 and TRBJ2-2; TCRdb returns TRBD1, unconfirmable since there is no DNA. The CDR3 totals 16 residues. The CDR3 spells CASGRTGGVNTGELFF.

This chain joins TRBV5-1 and TRBJ1-4; TCRdb proposes TRBD1, but this gene call is untestable without DNA. Germline CDR1 is SGHRS and CDR2 is YFSETQ. The CDR3 consists of 16 residues. The CDR3 spells CASSLGQGPANEKLFF.

The gene calls are TRBV6-2 or TRBV6-3 and TRBJ2-1; TCRdb's D call, TRBD2, is unchecked because there is no DNA. From germline, CDR1 is MNHEY and CDR2 SVGEGT. The CDR3 spans 13 residues. The chain's CDR3 is CASSTQLANEQFF.